These T cell receptor beta chains were read from a single sample in a study of identifying expanded T cells in peripheral blood. The table came from immunoSEQ multiplex PCR; TCRdb's copy has only in-frame clones and leaves some out. The data show some 95,000 clones, approximately 83% seen once. The sequenced sample consisted of blood. These receptors were obtained from a person between 18 and 69 years old in good health. Each CDR3 is given with its conserved first and last residue. D genes are given only for firm matches. Where a row states a size, it is once, few, many or the class of an expanded clone; other rows omit it.

TGTGCCAGCAGCCCGGGGGCAGATACGCAGTATTTT CASSPGADTQYF TRBV7-2 . TRBJ2-3 .
TGCGCCAGCAGCCAAGATTTGGTCCTCTCTCACACCGGGGAGCTGTTTTTT CASSQDLVLSHTGELFF TRBV4-3 . TRBJ2-2 .
TGTGCCAGCAGCGATGAGGTTTATTCTGGCTACACCTTC CASSDEVYSGYTF TRBV5-5 . TRBJ1-2 .
TGTGCCAGCAGTAGGACAGGGTACGGAAACACCATATATTTT CASSRTGYGNTIYF TRBV2 . TRBJ1-3 TRBD1
TGTGCCAGCAGCTTTGCGGGGGTCGAGACCCAGTACTTC CASSFAGVETQYF TRBV11-3 . TRBJ2-5 TRBD2
TGCGCCAGCAGGGGGAAAGCTGAAGCTTTCTTT CASRGKAEAFF TRBV5-1 . TRBJ1-1 .
TGTGCCATCTCCAGCAGGAACACTGAAGCTTTCTTT CAISSRNTEAFF TRBV10-3 . TRBJ1-1 .
TGTGCCTGGAGTCCCGGTAGGATTCAAGAGACCCAGTACTTC CAWSPGRIQETQYF TRBV30 . TRBJ2-5 .
TGTGCCAGCAGCTTTTCAGGGAACGAGCAGTACTTC CASSFSGNEQYF TRBV7-9 . TRBJ2-7 .
TGTGCCTGTAGCGGGGAGGGGAGTCATGAAAAACTGTTTTTT CACSGEGSHEKLFF TRBV30 . TRBJ1-4 .
TGCGCCAGCAGCCCCCCTCTTGGGGGGCGCGTCACTGAAGCTTTCTTT CASSPPLGGRVTEAFF TRBV4-1 . TRBJ1-1 .
TGTGCCAGCTCACCCGCCTCGGATAATTCACCCCTCCACTTT CASSPASDNSPLHF TRBV18 . TRBJ1-6 .
TGCAGCGTGAAGGGACGGAGATATGGCTACACCTTC CSVKGRRYGYTF TRBV29-1 . TRBJ1-2 .
TGTGCCAGCAGCTTTAGCGGGGGCTCCTACAATGAGCAGTTCTTC CASSFSGGSYNEQFF TRBV11-2 . TRBJ2-1 TRBD2
TGCGCCAGCAGCCCCGGGGGGGCAGGGGCCGAAACACTTCAGCCCCAGCATTTT CASSPGGAGAETLQPQHF TRBV4-1 . TRBJ1-5 .
TGCAGCGTTGACCGACAGGCGGACTATGGCTACACCTTC CSVDRQADYGYTF TRBV29-1 few TRBJ1-2 .
TGTGCCAGCAGTTTGAGGGAGCGCTACACCTTC CASSLRERYTF TRBV28 . TRBJ1-2 .
TGCGCCAGCAGCCAAGATGGTAGGGGGTATGGCTACACCTTC CASSQDGRGYGYTF TRBV4-1 . TRBJ1-2 .
TGTGCCTGGAGTGGGGACAAGGACTCTGGAAACACCATATATTTT CAWSGDKDSGNTIYF TRBV30 . TRBJ1-3 .
TGTGCCAGCAGCTTGGCGATGGGACGGAGCTACGAGCAGTACTTC CASSLAMGRSYEQYF TRBV5-6 few TRBJ2-7 .
TGCAGTGCCGGCCTCCAAGAGACCCAGTACTTC CSAGLQETQYF TRBV20-1 . TRBJ2-5 .
TGTGCCAGCAAAGTTCGGGGGGCCCAAGAGACCCAGTACTTC CASKVRGAQETQYF TRBV7-8 . TRBJ2-5 .
TGTGCCAGCAGCCAGTGGACGGGTACGGACTATGGCTACACCTTC CASSQWTGTDYGYTF TRBV7-2 . TRBJ1-2 .
TGCGCCAGCAGCCAAGTTGCGGCAAACACTGAAGCTTTCTTT CASSQVAANTEAFF TRBV4-3 . TRBJ1-1 .
TGCGCCAGCAGCCAAGAGGCGAGGAGCTCCTACGAGCAGTACTTC CASSQEARSSYEQYF TRBV4-3 . TRBJ2-7 .
TGTGCCTGGAGTCCCAAGCTACCGGGACAGGGGGCGCGGGGCTACACCTTC CAWSPKLPGQGARGYTF TRBV30 . TRBJ1-2 TRBD1
TGTGCCAGCAGTTCACAGGGGTTAGGGAGACAGCCCCAGCATTTT CASSSQGLGRQPQHF TRBV27 . TRBJ1-5 TRBD1
TGTGCCAGCAGTTTATCTTCTACTGGGGCCAACGTCCTGACTTTC CASSLSSTGANVLTF TRBV27 . TRBJ2-6 .
TGTGCCAGCAGCTTAAAGGTCGCCGTCACAGATACGCAGTATTTT CASSLKVAVTDTQYF TRBV7-9 . TRBJ2-3 .
TGTGCCAGCAGCTTATGGGGAACCACAGATACGCAGTATTTT CASSLWGTTDTQYF TRBV7-7 . TRBJ2-3 .
TGTGCCAGCAGCTTAGTCGGGACAGGGGGCACTGAAGCTTTCTTT CASSLVGTGGTEAFF TRBV7-2 few TRBJ1-1 TRBD1
TGTGCCAGCGGAAGGGAGGGTGCGGGAAACACCATATATTTT CASGREGAGNTIYF TRBV27 . TRBJ1-3 .
TGTGCCAGCAGCTTGGCCGGGGGACAGGGGCGACTGAACACTGAAGCTTTCTTT CASSLAGGQGRLNTEAFF TRBV5-5 once TRBJ1-1 TRBD1
TGTGCCAGCAGTTTAATCAGGGGGCTGGGGACTGAAGCTTTCTTT CASSLIRGLGTEAFF TRBV6-5 . TRBJ1-1 TRBD1
TGCGCCAGCAGCCAACGGACAGGGGACGGGACCCAGTACTTC CASSQRTGDGTQYF TRBV4-3 . TRBJ2-5 TRBD1
TGTGCCAGCAGCTTAGTTGAAAACATTCAGTACTTC CASSLVENIQYF TRBV7-2 . TRBJ2-4 .
TGCGCCAGCAGCCAAGAAAGAACGGACTTGATTAATGAGCAGTTCTTC CASSQERTDLINEQFF TRBV4-3 . TRBJ2-1 .
TGCAGCGTTGAAGGAAACAGGGGACCAGTGGGCTACACCTTC CSVEGNRGPVGYTF TRBV29-1 . TRBJ1-2 TRBD1
TGCAGCGTAAAACAGGGGGCGGGCGGCTACACCTTC CSVKQGAGGYTF TRBV29-1 . TRBJ1-2 TRBD1